The TCR beta chain under discussion was sequenced for a study of OX40 agonist ivuxolimab in advanced cancers. Study information: A partial response was reached by three patients: one with hepatocellular carcinoma and two with cutaneous melanoma.

Germline V gives CDR1 SSHAT, CDR2 FNYEAQ (reference sequence). Trimming cost V 1 base and J 0 bases; bases outside gene matches: 7. The CDR3 is 17 residues long. Study findings and constraints: In the 0.1 to 3.0 mg/kg range, CD4+ and CD8+ blood T cells had expanded clonally by week 6.

Libraries were prepared by immunoSEQ multiplex PCR; TCRdb keeps only in-frame clonotypes and omits some of them. The table has 53,000 or so clones, 84% seen once. As concerns this clone: Its antigen is undetermined.

The source is an adult with an advanced solid tumor such as melanoma, head and neck, liver or kidney cancer. Sequencing was performed on CD4+ or CD8+ T cells sorted from blood, taken in a trial of the OX40 agonist ivuxolimab. This chain links TRBV7-7 with TRBJ2-5, with TRBD1 matching 8 bases. Here the CDR3 reads CASSLGGTGLYQETQYF. CDR3 in DNA: TGTGCCAGCAGCTTAGGGGGGACAGGACTCTACCAAGAGACCCAGTACTTC.